This T cell receptor beta chain came from a study of T cells after yellow fever vaccination. Overall study context: Those fractions that held only low numbers of cells were prepared using the SMART-Seq v4 Ultra Low Input RNA kit.

Trimming took off 5 bases at V and 1 base at J, with 12 bases between the two ends. The CDR3 extends over 14 amino acids. Germline assignment: CDR1 DFQATT and CDR2 SNEGSKA (reference sequence). This clonotype was seen more than once but under ten times. The antigen remains undetermined. Study-wide results and limits: Researchers report a weaker secondary response that nonetheless peaked faster, day 5 versus 15. Boosting was followed by the reappearance of most primary-vaccination clones (less than 98% CD4, about 90% CD8).

The 5'RACE template-switching step produced TCR cDNA and added a universal primer site and UMIs. In TCRdb, the 5' RACE reads were re-called with MiXCR into one record per CDR3 protein. Of a few hundred thousand distinct CDR3 sequences in the sample, 10% to 15% were seen once. This rearrangement joins TRBV20-1 to TRBJ2-1, with a weak D call TRBD2 (5 bases). The receptor was isolated from a man between 25 and 39 years old who received the YFV17D yellow fever vaccine. The starting material was CD4+ T cells sorted from PBMCs, obtained 45 days after the yellow fever booster vaccination. CDR3 sequence (DNA): TGCAGTGCTGAGAAAAGCGGTTCCTACAATGAGCAGTTCTTC. Amino acid sequence: CSAEKSGSYNEQFF.